This record concerns one T cell receptor (beta chain) sequence. The data derive from a study of blood T cell repertoires in COVID-19. Study background: Researchers got acute and convalescent COVID-19 samples from the United States, Italy and Spain.

Per germline, CDR1 LGHNT and CDR2 FRNRAP. The CDR3 totals 14 residues. V lost 0 bases to trimming and J lost 8 bases, with 10 bases between them. Generated by immunoSEQ multiplex PCR, the TCRdb table keeps only in-frame clones and is missing some. The sample has roughly 150,000 clones, approximately 86% seen once. Sequencing was done on a sample of peripheral blood. This TCR was recovered from a woman in her sixties or seventies with acute or convalescent COVID-19. The chain couples TRBV12-5 to TRBJ2-2; no clear D gene. The CDR3 DNA reads as TGTGCTAGTGGTTTGGTAATGGCTAGTGGGGAGCTGTTTTTT. It specifies CASGLVMASGELFF.